Listed here is a single T cell receptor (beta chain). Its antigen is undetermined. CDR3 length: 14 amino acids. Germline CDR1 and CDR2: MNHEY and SVGEGT. The data were obtained in a study of monozygotic twins with inflammatory bowel disease. Study results and limitations: For IBD patients, clonotypes shared with others were fewer than for healthy twins, especially with disease activity. Evidence did not back any single strong signal or clonotype linked to IBD.

Through template switching, UMIs that included a 6-nucleotide sample barcode were added. TCRdb re-called the 5' RACE reads; one entry per CDR3 protein, DNA not given. The sample includes fewer than 350,000 distinct CDR3 sequences. Sequenced sample: blood. The receptor comes from a human donor with ulcerative colitis or Crohn's disease, or a healthy co-twin of an affected twin (not recorded which). The gene calls are TRBV6-2 or TRBV6-3 and TRBJ2-3. This CDR3 is CASSYLSTADTQYF.